Shown below are 32 T cell receptor beta chains from a single sample sequenced in a study of cytomegalovirus exposure and HLA in healthy donors. With 60 Vbeta and 13 Jbeta primers, the PCR was carried out. Clones were sequenced by immunoSEQ multiplex PCR, and TCRdb holds only the in-frame ones, with some missing. The sample has about 33,000 clones; the top ten hold approximately 4%. The sample consisted of PBMCs. The receptors derive from a man aged 35 to 55 in good health and CMV-seronegative.

The chain links TRBV7-9 to TRBJ2-7; D not resolved. Germline CDR1 is SEHNR and CDR2 is FQNEAQ (reference sequence). CDR3 length equals 14 residues. V was shortened by 3 bases and J by 3 bases, with 12 bases between the two germline ends. The CDR3 DNA sequence: TGTGCCAGCAGCTTCGGCTTGTCAGGCTACGAGCAGTACTTC. Protein sequence: CASSFGLSGYEQYF.

The rearrangement uses TRBV11-3 and TRBJ1-1; 10 nucleotides agree with TRBD1. J lost 4 bases, V lost 4 bases, and 12 bases had no gene match. Germline V gene lookup returns CDR1 SGHNT and CDR2 YENEEA. There are 17 residues in the CDR3. CDR3 region: CASSSRPRDRGGTEAFF. The CDR3 DNA reads as TGTGCCAGCAGCTCCCGACCCCGGGACAGGGGTGGCACTGAAGCTTTCTTT.

This chain joins TRBV4-2 and TRBJ2-2, with 7 positions matching TRBD1. CDR3 size: 15 residues. CDR1 LGHNA and CDR2 YNFKEQ come from the germline V gene. With V trimmed by 1 base and J by 4 bases, 3 bases remained unmatched. In DNA form, the CDR3 reads TGTGCCAGCAGCCAAGTCACAGGGGCCACCGGGGAGCTGTTTTTT. Its translation: CASSQVTGATGELFF.

V is TRBV4-1 and J is TRBJ2-7, with 7 bases matching TRBD1. The CDR3 totals 12 residues. The ends lost 4 bases at V and 6 bases at J; junction bases unmatched: 3. Germline lookup yields CDR1 MGHRA and CDR2 YSYEKL. CDR3 coding DNA: TGCGCCAGCAGCCCGACAGGGCTCGAGCAGTACTTC. Its translation: CASSPTGLEQYF.

The V gene is TRBV6-1, the J gene TRBJ2-3; unclear D gene. Germline-derived CDR1 and CDR2 are MNHNS and SASEGT. Trimming pared 1 base from V and 2 bases from J, leaving 10 bases between. The length of the CDR3 is 15 residues. CDR3 DNA sequence: TGTGCCAGCAGTGAAGTGCAAGGAGTCACAGATACGCAGTATTTT. Protein sequence: CASSEVQGVTDTQYF.

The V call is TRBV30, the J call TRBJ1-5; 7 positions match TRBD1. Germline CDR1 reads GTSNPN; CDR2 reads SVGIG (reference sequence). V was clipped by 0 bases and J by 2 bases; unmatched bases: 19. CDR3 size: 20 residues. DNA of the CDR3: TGTGCCTGGAGTGTGAAGGGAACAGGGGTAAACGGACTCGGCAATCAGCCCCAGCATTTT. This translates into CAWSVKGTGVNGLGNQPQHF.

The chain couples TRBV7-9 to TRBJ1-1, with no clear D. CDR1 is SEHNR, CDR2 FQNEAQ, per germline (reference sequence). The V end was cut by 2 bases, the J end by 11 bases, with 18 bases between. The CDR3 covers 14 residues. The chain's CDR3 is CASSLLASGRMAFF. DNA of the CDR3: TGTGCCAGCAGCTTATTGGCTTCGGGTCGGATGGCTTTCTTT.

The CDR3 nucleotides read TGTGCCAGCAGCACGACGGGACAGGGGGTTTATGGCTACACCTTC. Amino acids: CASSTTGQGVYGYTF. The chain joins TRBV7-3 to TRBJ1-2; TRBD1 agrees at 11 bases. The CDR3 runs 15 residues. Germline CDR1 reads SGHTA; CDR2 reads FQGTGA. V was pared by 5 bases and J by 5 bases, with 7 bases of the junction left unmatched.

With respect to this clone: One end of the junction does not line up with germline, which may come from a read error. V usage is TRBV18 and J usage is TRBJ1-1, with D possibly matching TRBD1 (5 bases). Germline V gene sequence: CDR1 KGHSH, CDR2 LQKENI. CDR3 length equals 16 residues. The CDR3 nucleotides read TGTGCCAGCGCACCACTTACGGGGGGAGGGAACACTGAAGCTTTCTTT. Protein sequence: CASAPLTGGGNTEAFF.

V gene TRBV7-9 combines with J gene TRBJ2-5, with D tentatively TRBD2 (7 bases). CDR3 length: 14 amino acids. Trimming cost V 6 bases and J 4 bases, with 15 bases left between them. CDR1 is SEHNR, CDR2 FQNEAQ, per germline (reference sequence). The CDR3 DNA reads TGTGCCAGCAGTCAGCCGGGGGGCGGAGAGACCCAGTACTTC. Translating gives CASSQPGGGETQYF.

The chain employs TRBV6-1 and TRBJ2-7; D not resolved. CDR1 and CDR2 (germline): MNHNS, SASEGT. CDR3 size: 12 residues. The V and J ends lost 6 bases and 9 bases respectively, with 15 bases between them. The CDR3 coding sequence is TGTGCCAGCAGCTTACAGAGTTTGGCGCAGTACTTC. As protein: CASSLQSLAQYF.

This rearrangement joins TRBV5-1 to TRBJ1-1, with TRBD1 as a possible D gene (5 bases). The germline CDR1 and CDR2 sequences are SGHRS and YFSETQ. The CDR3 extends over 15 amino acids. The V and J ends lost 4 bases and 5 bases respectively, with 18 bases between them. CDR3 nucleotide sequence: TGCGCCAGCAGCGTACGGGGAGGGGAGATGACTGAAGCTTTCTTT. Residues: CASSVRGGEMTEAFF.

The V gene is TRBV7-6, the J gene TRBJ2-1, with 7 bases that match TRBD2. Germline loops: CDR1 SGHVS, CDR2 FNYEAQ. This CDR3 spans 15 amino acids. Trimming took 3 bases from V and 1 from J; bases not matched to a gene: 3. CDR3 nucleotides: TGTGCCAGCAGCTTTAGCGGGCGATCCTACAATGAGCAGTTCTTC. Amino acids: CASSFSGRSYNEQFF.

The chain employs TRBV12-5 and TRBJ2-1, with 10 bases that match TRBD2. CDR1 is LGHNT and CDR2 is FRNRAP in the germline V gene. The CDR3 contains 19 residues. Trimming cost V 2 bases and J 0 bases; bases outside gene matches: 10. The CDR3 loop is CASGLPNLAGAGSYNEQFF. Written as DNA, the CDR3 is TGTGCTAGTGGTTTGCCTAACCTAGCGGGAGCAGGCTCCTACAATGAGCAGTTCTTC. Drawing the rest from reference TRBV12-5 and TRBJ2-1, the complete variable domain is DARVTQTPRHKVTEMGQEVTMRCQPILGHNTVFWYRQTMMQGLELLAYFRNRAPLDDSGMPKDRFSAEMPDATLATLKIQPSEPRDSAVYFCASGLPNLAGAGSYNEQFFGPGTRLTVL.

V and J are TRBV6-5 and TRBJ1-1; D might be TRBD1 (5 bases). This CDR3 has 13 amino acids. Trimming cost V 2 bases and J 3 bases, with 7 bases left between them. Germline loops: CDR1 MNHEY, CDR2 SVGAGI. CDR3 region: CASSYRGDTEAFF. The CDR3 coding sequence is TGTGCCAGCAGTTACCGGGGGGACACTGAAGCTTTCTTT.

V usage is TRBV4-3 and J usage is TRBJ2-1; D remains unclear. Trimming removed 0 bases from V and 5 bases from J, with 5 bases in between. This CDR3 has 13 amino acids. The germline gives CDR1 LGHNA, CDR2 YSLEER. The CDR3 DNA follows: TGCGCCAGCAGCCAAGATCCCGACAATGAGCAGTTCTTC. Translation: CASSQDPDNEQFF.

The CDR3 nucleotides are TGTGCCAGCAGCTTAGGAGGGTGCCAGCCCCAGCATTTT. Protein: CASSLGGCQPQHF. The chain uses TRBV7-2 and TRBJ1-5; D call uncertain. The V gene's germline CDR1 is SGHTA and CDR2 FQGNSA. V lost 1 base, J lost 7 bases, and 8 bases lay in between. The CDR3 is made up of 13 amino acids. Full variable domain (missing parts from reference TRBV7-2 and TRBJ1-5): GAGVSQSPSNKVTEKGKDVELRCDPISGHTALYWYRQSLGQGLEFLIYFQGNSAPDKSGLPSDRFSAERTGGSVSTLTIQRTQQEDSAVYLCASSLGGCQPQHFGDGTRLSIL.

The rearrangement joins TRBV7-2 to TRBJ1-4; a possible D gene is TRBD1 (6 bases). The CDR3 is 13 residues long. V was clipped by 8 bases and J by 8 bases, with 15 bases between them. Germline CDR1 SGHTA, CDR2 FQGNSA. CDR3 sequence reads: CASQGQSGEKLFF. Written as DNA, the CDR3 is TGTGCCAGCCAGGGGCAGTCAGGGGAAAAACTGTTTTTT.

V usage is TRBV9 and J usage is TRBJ1-1; D not resolved. Trimming removed 3 bases from V and 0 bases from J, with 12 bases in between. The germline V gene encodes CDR1 SGDLS and CDR2 YYNGEE. The CDR3 extends over 15 amino acids. This chain's CDR3 is CASSGGGNVNTEAFF. The DNA for the CDR3 is TGTGCCAGCAGCGGGGGAGGGAACGTGAACACTGAAGCTTTCTTT.

This chain links TRBV4-2 with TRBJ2-7; unclear D gene. This CDR3 comprises 16 residues. Between the trimmed V and J ends, which lost 2 bases and 0 bases, there was a span of 14 bases. Germline CDR1 and CDR2: LGHNA and YNFKEQ. CDR3 loop: CASSQSRDKSSYEQYF. The CDR3 nucleotides read TGTGCCAGCAGCCAAAGTAGAGACAAGAGCTCCTACGAGCAGTACTTC.

This clone shows up as medium-sized (0.01 to 0.1%) by frequency. The V call is TRBV6-4, the J call TRBJ2-1, with TRBD2 matching 9 bases. V lost 3 bases, J lost 0 bases, and 0 bases stayed unmatched. The CDR3 runs 15 residues. Per germline, CDR1 MRHNA and CDR2 SNTAGT. CDR3 DNA sequence: TGTGCCAGCAGTGAGCGGGAGGGCTCCTACAATGAGCAGTTCTTC. It specifies CASSEREGSYNEQFF.

The chain couples TRBV4-3 to TRBJ2-4; maybe TRBD1 (6 bases). The CDR3 runs to 15 residues. Trimming shortened V by 0 bases and J by 13 bases, and 19 bases separated the two germline ends. CDR1 and CDR2 (germline): LGHNA, YSLEER. CDR3 amino acids: CASSQDRGGRTYQYF. The CDR3 coding sequence is TGCGCCAGCAGCCAAGATCGAGGGGGACGAACCTACCAGTACTTC.

The chain recombines TRBV6-1 with TRBJ2-7, with D possibly being TRBD2 (6 bases). Germline loops: CDR1 MNHNS, CDR2 SASEGT. The CDR3 length is 13 residues. The ends were cut back, 4 bases at V and 1 base at J, with 8 bases in the middle. This CDR3 reads CASSGRASYEQYF. Written as DNA, the CDR3 is TGTGCCAGCAGTGGGAGGGCGTCCTACGAGCAGTACTTC.

The CDR3 coding sequence is TGTGCCTGGAGTGGACTAGCGGGAGGTCGGGAGCAGTACTTC. It codes for CAWSGLAGGREQYF. The genes are TRBV30 and TRBJ2-7; 13 nucleotides line up with TRBD2. Trimming took 1 base from V and 7 from J; bases not matched to a gene: 4. The V gene's germline CDR1 is GTSNPN and CDR2 SVGIG (reference sequence). The CDR3 consists of 14 residues.

CDR3 protein: CASSSSGTGGVDTEAFF. CDR3 in DNA: TGTGCCAGCAGCTCCTCCGGGACAGGGGGCGTGGACACTGAAGCTTTCTTT. The V and J genes are TRBV7-6 and TRBJ1-1; TRBD1 aligns across 12 bases. J was trimmed by 3 bases and V by 4 bases; bases with no gene match: 9. The CDR3 runs to 17 residues. Germline V gene lookup returns CDR1 SGHVS and CDR2 FNYEAQ.

The chain employs TRBV7-2 and TRBJ2-3; D perhaps matches TRBD1 (5 bases). V was pared by 1 base and J by 5 bases, with 16 bases between. The length of the CDR3 is 16 residues. CDR1 and CDR2 (germline): SGHTA, FQGNSA. The CDR3 loop is CASSLVLAGSGDTQYF. In DNA, the CDR3 is TGTGCCAGCAGCTTAGTCCTCGCAGGGTCGGGAGATACGCAGTATTTT.

The V and J genes are TRBV19 and TRBJ2-1; 11 bases are shared with TRBD2. Germline V CDR1 and CDR2: LNHDA, SQIVND (reference sequence). CDR3 length: 15 residues. The J segment lost 12 bases and the V segment lost 2 bases, leaving 9 bases of the junction unmatched. CDR3 sequence reads: CASSIIAGGLESQFF. The CDR3 nucleotides read TGTGCCAGTAGTATAATAGCGGGAGGGCTGGAATCGCAGTTCTTC.

V usage is TRBV5-1 and J usage is TRBJ2-7, with 16 nucleotides matching TRBD2. The CDR3 totals 18 residues. Trimming at V came to 4 bases and at J to 4 bases, leaving 11 bases not matched to a gene. Germline values: CDR1 SGHRS, CDR2 YFSETQ. The CDR3 DNA reads as TGCGCCAGCAGCCGGGGACTAGCGGGAGGGCCAGGGTTTTACGAGCAGTACTTC. Protein sequence: CASSRGLAGGPGFYEQYF.

Concerning this clone itself: Other DNA sequences of this sample code for an identical CDR3. The J gene is TRBJ1-1, the V gene TRBV19; 8 bases line up with TRBD1. CDR1 and CDR2 (germline): LNHDA, SQIVND (reference sequence). The CDR3 runs to 13 residues. The V and J ends lost 7 bases and 6 bases, in that order; junction bases with no gene match: 7. CDR3 amino acids: CASTQGAISEAFF. CDR3 coding DNA: TGTGCCAGTACCCAGGGGGCGATATCTGAAGCTTTCTTT.

The rearrangement links TRBV27 to TRBJ2-6, with D possibly being TRBD2 (5 bases). Trimming took off 7 bases at V and 1 base at J, with 17 bases between the two ends. Germline V lookup: CDR1 MNHEY, CDR2 SMNVEV (reference sequence). The CDR3 length is 17 residues. CDR3 nucleotides: TGTGCCAGCACCGCGAGGGCAGCTGGTTCTGGGGCCAACGTCCTGACTTTC. It is translated as CASTARAAGSGANVLTF.

V is TRBV5-3 and J is TRBJ2-3, with TRBD1 identical over 8 bases. TRBV5-3 is marked as an open reading frame, function uncertain. This CDR3 has 14 residues. After removal of 6 bases from V and 7 bases from J, the junction contained 10 bases not matched to a gene. The CDR3 loop reads CARTLQGERNTQYF. As DNA, the CDR3 is TGTGCCAGAACTCTACAGGGGGAGAGGAATACGCAGTATTTT.

This chain connects TRBV9 to TRBJ1-5; no definite D call. From germline, CDR1 is SGDLS and CDR2 YYNGEE. CDR3 length: 14 residues. V lost 4 bases and J lost 1, with 9 bases in between. The CDR3 DNA reads TGTGCCAGCAGCCCCTCCCCCAGCAATCAGCCCCAGCATTTT. This sequence encodes CASSPSPSNQPQHF.